Sequencing of this T cell receptor beta chain was carried out in a study of cytomegalovirus exposure and HLA in healthy donors. Only a few counts were recorded for this clone. This CDR3 spans 14 amino acids. Trimming removed 6 bases from V and 2 bases from J; junction bases left unmatched: 4. Germline V gene lookup returns CDR1 MNHEY and CDR2 SVGAGI. The primer mix had 60 Vbeta and 13 Jbeta primers. Assay: immunoSEQ multiplex PCR; the TCRdb copy retains only in-frame clones and omits some. The sample includes about 110,000 clones, 70% to 80% of them seen just once. The sequencing input was PBMCs. The sequence was collected from a boy between 5 and 17 years old in good health and CMV-seronegative. The V call is TRBV6-5, the J call TRBJ2-1; TRBD1 matches at 7 bases. Written as DNA, the CDR3 is TGTGCCAGCAGCTATCAGGGGGCCTACAATGAGCAGTTCTTC. Translation: CASSYQGAYNEQFF.